One and the same sample provided the 5 T cell receptor beta chains below, sequenced in a study of brain T cells in children with intractable seizures. As for time point: blood from clinic visit 5 months post-surgery; TSC patient then seizure free. The table came from immunoSEQ multiplex PCR; TCRdb's copy has only in-frame clones and leaves some out. The sample lists approximately 330,000 clones, over 85% occurring once. The specimen was peripheral blood, collected less than 6 months after surgery. The receptors originated from a boy less than two years old with tuberous sclerosis and intractable seizures.

The rearrangement links TRBV11-2 to TRBJ1-6, with D possibly matching TRBD1 (5 bases). The germline gives CDR1 SGHAT, CDR2 FQNNGV. Trimming took off 1 base at V and 8 bases at J, with 12 bases between the two ends. The CDR3 has 15 residues. The CDR3 DNA is TGTGCCAGCAGCTTAGCTCCAGGGAAGGATTCACCCCTCCACTTT. Translated: CASSLAPGKDSPLHF.

V and J are TRBV19 and TRBJ1-5; D unclear. Deletions cut 2 bases from V and 0 bases from J, with 14 bases between. Looked up from germline, CDR1 is LNHDA and CDR2 is SQIVND (reference sequence). The CDR3 is 17 amino acids. The DNA of the CDR3 is TGTGCCAGTAGTATAAGGGCTTCGTTTAATAGCAATCAGCCCCAGCATTTT. Protein product: CASSIRASFNSNQPQHF.

V usage is TRBV7-6 and J usage is TRBJ2-1; 8 nucleotides align to TRBD2. Unmatched junction bases numbered 10, after V lost 4 bases and J lost 8 bases. This CDR3 has 15 amino acids. Germline V CDR1 and CDR2: SGHVS, FNYEAQ. This CDR3 is CASSYHPGLGDEQFF. CDR3 nucleotide sequence: TGTGCCAGCAGCTACCACCCGGGACTAGGCGATGAGCAGTTCTTC.

This clone was seen just once. The chain recombines TRBV7-8 with TRBJ2-5; D possibly corresponds to TRBD2 (6 bases). CDR1 and CDR2 from the germline V gene are SGHVS and FQNEAQ. CDR3 length equals 17 residues. V dropped 1 base and J dropped 2 bases, with 17 bases sitting between them. CDR3 nucleotides: TGTGCCAGCAGCTTAGATGGGCTAGCGAGGCCTCAAGAGACCCAGTACTTC. It yields the protein CASSLDGLARPQETQYF.

This chain connects TRBV7-9 to TRBJ2-3, with D uncertain. The CDR3 runs 15 residues. The V and J ends lost 3 bases and 1 base respectively, with 11 bases between them. Germline V gene lookup returns CDR1 SEHNR and CDR2 FQNEAQ (reference sequence). CDR3 protein: CASSLILGGTDTQYF. The DNA of the CDR3 is TGTGCCAGCAGCTTGATCCTTGGGGGCACAGATACGCAGTATTTT.